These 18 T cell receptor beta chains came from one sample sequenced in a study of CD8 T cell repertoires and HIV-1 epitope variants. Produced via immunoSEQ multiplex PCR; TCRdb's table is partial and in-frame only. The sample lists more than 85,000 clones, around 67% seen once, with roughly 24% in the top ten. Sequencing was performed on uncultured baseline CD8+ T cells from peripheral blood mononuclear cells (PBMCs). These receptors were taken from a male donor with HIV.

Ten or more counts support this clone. The DNA of the CDR3 is TGTGCCAGCAGTGTGGCTAGCGGAAGCTACGAGCAGTACTTC. It codes for CASSVASGSYEQYF. This chain uses TRBV6-4 with TRBJ2-7; 7 bases are shared with TRBD2. The CDR3 consists of 14 residues. In germline, CDR1 is MRHNA, CDR2 SNTAGT. After removal of 4 bases from V and 3 bases from J, the junction contained 6 bases not matched to a gene.

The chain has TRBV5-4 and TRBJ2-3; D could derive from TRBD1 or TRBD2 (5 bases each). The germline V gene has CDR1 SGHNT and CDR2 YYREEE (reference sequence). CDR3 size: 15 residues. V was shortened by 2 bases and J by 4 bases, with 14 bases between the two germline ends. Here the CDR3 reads CASSFGGTGADTQYF. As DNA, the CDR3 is TGTGCCAGCAGCTTTGGGGGTACTGGGGCAGATACGCAGTATTTT. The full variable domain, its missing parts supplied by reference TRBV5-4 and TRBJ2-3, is ETGVTQSPTHLIKTRGQQVTLRCSSQSGHNTVSWYQQALGQGPQFIFQYYREEENGRGNFPPRFSGLQFPNYSSELNVNALELDDSALYLCASSFGGTGADTQYFGPGTRLTVL.

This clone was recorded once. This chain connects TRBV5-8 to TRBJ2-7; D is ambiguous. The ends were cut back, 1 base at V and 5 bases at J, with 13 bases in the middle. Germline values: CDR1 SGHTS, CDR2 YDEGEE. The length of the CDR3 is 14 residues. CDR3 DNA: TGTGCCAGCAGCTTGCAGCTCTTAATCCACGAGCAGTACTTC. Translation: CASSLQLLIHEQYF.

CDR3 bases: TGTGCCAGCGGGGGCGATAGTACCACAGATACGCAGTATTTT. The encoded protein is CASGGDSTTDTQYF. The chain combines TRBV6-5 with TRBJ2-3, with D possibly TRBD1 on 6 matching bases. CDR1 is MNHEY, CDR2 SVGAGI, per germline. The CDR3 consists of 14 residues. V lost 8 bases to trimming and J lost 2 bases, with 14 bases between them.

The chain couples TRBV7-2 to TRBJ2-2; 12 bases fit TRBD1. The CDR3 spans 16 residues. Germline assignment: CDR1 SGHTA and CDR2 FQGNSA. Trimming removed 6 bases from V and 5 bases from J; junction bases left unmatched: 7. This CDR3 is CASRNRDRGQTGELFF. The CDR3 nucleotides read TGTGCCAGCAGAAACCGGGACAGGGGGCAAACCGGGGAGCTGTTTTTT.

This CDR3 reads CARGGTGGMRETQYF. CDR3 DNA: TGTGCCCGCGGGGGGACAGGGGGCATGAGAGAGACCCAGTACTTC. This rearrangement joins TRBV2 to TRBJ2-5; 12 nucleotides match TRBD1. Germline values: CDR1 SNHLY, CDR2 FYNNEI. CDR3 size: 15 residues. With V trimmed by 11 bases and J by 4 bases, 11 bases remained unmatched. The full variable domain, completed using reference TRBV2 and TRBJ2-5, is EPEVTQTPSHQVTQMGQEVILRCVPISNHLYFYWYRQILGQKVEFLVSFYNNEISEKSEIFDDQFSVERPDGSNFTLKIRSTKLEDSAMYFCARGGTGGMRETQYFGPGTRLLVL.

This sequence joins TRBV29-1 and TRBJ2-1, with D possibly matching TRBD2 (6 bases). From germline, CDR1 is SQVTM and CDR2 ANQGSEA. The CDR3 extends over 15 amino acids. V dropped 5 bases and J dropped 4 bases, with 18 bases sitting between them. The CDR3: CSVYGVVAEYNEQFF. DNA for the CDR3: TGCAGCGTTTACGGCGTGGTAGCGGAGTACAATGAGCAGTTCTTC.

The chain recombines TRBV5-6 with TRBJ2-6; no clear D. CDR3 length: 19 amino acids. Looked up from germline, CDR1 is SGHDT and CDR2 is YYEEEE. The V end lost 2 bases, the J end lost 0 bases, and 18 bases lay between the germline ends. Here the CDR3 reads CASSFGRLELSSGANVLTF. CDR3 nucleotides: TGTGCCAGCAGCTTCGGGCGGCTGGAATTAAGCTCTGGGGCCAACGTCCTGACTTTC.

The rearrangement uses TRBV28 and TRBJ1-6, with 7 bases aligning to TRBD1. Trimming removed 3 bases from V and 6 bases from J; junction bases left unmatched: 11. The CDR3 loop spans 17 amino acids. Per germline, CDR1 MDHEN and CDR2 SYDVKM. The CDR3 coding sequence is TGTGCCAGCAGTTTCCCCCAGGGGGGGATCCGTAATTCACCCCTCCACTTT. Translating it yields CASSFPQGGIRNSPLHF.

The CDR3 DNA sequence: TGCGCCAGCAGCATCAGGGGGGACTCAACTAATGAAAAACTGTTTTTT. It encodes CASSIRGDSTNEKLFF. J is TRBJ1-4 and V is TRBV5-1; TRBD1 matches at 7 bases. Trimming took 4 bases from V and 0 from J; bases not matched to a gene: 6. Germline V lookup: CDR1 SGHRS, CDR2 YFSETQ. The length of the CDR3 is 16 residues.

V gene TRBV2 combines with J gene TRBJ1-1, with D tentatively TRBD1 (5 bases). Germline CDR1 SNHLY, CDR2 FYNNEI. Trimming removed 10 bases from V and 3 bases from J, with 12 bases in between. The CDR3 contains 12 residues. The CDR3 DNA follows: TGTGCCACCGGGACGGGGCACACTGAAGCTTTCTTT. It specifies CATGTGHTEAFF.

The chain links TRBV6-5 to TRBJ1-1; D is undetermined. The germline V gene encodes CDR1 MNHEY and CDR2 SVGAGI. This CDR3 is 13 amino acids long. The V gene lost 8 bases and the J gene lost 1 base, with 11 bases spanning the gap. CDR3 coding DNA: TGTGCCAGCCGTCTCAGATGGAACACTGAAGCTTTCTTT. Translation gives CASRLRWNTEAFF.

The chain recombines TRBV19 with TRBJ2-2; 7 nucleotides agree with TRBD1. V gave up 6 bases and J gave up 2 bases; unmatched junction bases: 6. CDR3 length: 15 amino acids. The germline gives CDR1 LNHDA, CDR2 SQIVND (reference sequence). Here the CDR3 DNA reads TGTGCCAGTAGCGTACAGGGGCCCAACACCGGGGAGCTGTTTTTT. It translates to CASSVQGPNTGELFF.

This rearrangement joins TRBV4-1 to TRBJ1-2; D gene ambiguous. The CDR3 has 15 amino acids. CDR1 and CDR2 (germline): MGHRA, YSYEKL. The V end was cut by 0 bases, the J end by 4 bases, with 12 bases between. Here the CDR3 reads CASSQEGSAVYGYTF. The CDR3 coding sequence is TGCGCCAGCAGCCAAGAGGGGAGTGCGGTCTATGGCTACACCTTC.

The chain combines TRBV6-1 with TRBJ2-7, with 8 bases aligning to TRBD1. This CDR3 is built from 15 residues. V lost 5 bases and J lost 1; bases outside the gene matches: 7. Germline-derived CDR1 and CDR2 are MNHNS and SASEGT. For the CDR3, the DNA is TGTGCCAGCAGTCCCGGACAGGGCCTATCCTACGAGCAGTACTTC. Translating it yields CASSPGQGLSYEQYF.

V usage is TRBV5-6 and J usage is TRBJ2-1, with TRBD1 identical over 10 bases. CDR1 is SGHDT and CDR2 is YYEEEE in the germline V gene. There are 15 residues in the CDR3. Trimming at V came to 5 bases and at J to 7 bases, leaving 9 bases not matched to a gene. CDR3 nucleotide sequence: TGTGCCAGCAGGAGAAGGGGACAGGGGACGAATGAGCAGTTCTTC. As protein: CASRRRGQGTNEQFF.

This chain's CDR3 is CASSQSQGVYYEQYF. CDR3 in DNA: TGCGCCAGCAGCCAAAGCCAGGGGGTCTACTACGAGCAGTACTTC. This chain connects TRBV4-1 to TRBJ2-7; TRBD1 matches at 7 bases. The length of the CDR3 is 15 residues. Germline loops: CDR1 MGHRA, CDR2 YSYEKL. V was clipped by 2 bases and J by 3 bases; unmatched bases: 7.

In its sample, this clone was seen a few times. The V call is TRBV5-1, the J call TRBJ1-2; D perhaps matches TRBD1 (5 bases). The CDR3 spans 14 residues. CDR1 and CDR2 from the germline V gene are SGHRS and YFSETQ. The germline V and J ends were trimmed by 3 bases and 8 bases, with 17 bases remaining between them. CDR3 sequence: CASSSSTDPGGYTF. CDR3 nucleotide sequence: TGCGCCAGCAGCTCCTCGACAGATCCAGGAGGCTACACCTTC. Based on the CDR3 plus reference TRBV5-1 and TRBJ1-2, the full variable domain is KAGVTQTPRYLIKTRGQQVTLSCSPISGHRSVSWYQQTPGQGLQFLFEYFSETQRNKGNFPGRFSGRQFSNSRSEMNVSTLELGDSALYLCASSSSTDPGGYTFGSGTRLTVV.